This T cell receptor (beta chain) was captured in a study of control samples from healthy donors and cancer patients. The CDR3 length is 10 residues. Germline CDR1 and CDR2: SEHNR and FQNEAQ (reference sequence). The germline V and J ends were trimmed by 4 bases and 13 bases, with 10 bases remaining between them. Some clones are missing from TCRdb's copy, which holds only in-frame ones; the method was immunoSEQ multiplex PCR. The sample lists some 150,000 clones; around 94% were seen once. The sample comprised blood. The clonotype was recovered from a man aged 35 to 55 in good health. V usage is TRBV7-9 and J usage is TRBJ2-5; no clear D gene. Here the CDR3 DNA reads TGTGCCAGCAGCTCCGTTCATCTGTACTTC. Translated: CASSSVHLYF.